Sequencing of this TCR beta chain was carried out in a study of control samples from healthy donors and cancer patients. Using immunoSEQ multiplex PCR, the repertoire was profiled, and TCRdb retains in-frame clones only, with some absent. This sample has nearly 55,000 clones, with 95% to 96% found just once. CDR1 is LNHDA and CDR2 is SQIVND in the germline V gene (reference sequence). The ends were cut back, 3 bases at V and 4 bases at J, with 13 bases in the middle. The CDR3 has 15 amino acids. The sample was blood. The chain is built from TRBV19 and TRBJ2-1; D may correspond to TRBD1 or TRBD2 (5 bases each). This clonotype was sampled from a woman in her twenties or thirties in good health. The CDR3 loop is CASSIQGVRYNEQFF. The CDR3 DNA is TGTGCCAGTAGTATTCAGGGAGTACGGTACAATGAGCAGTTCTTC. Full variable domain (rest looked up from reference TRBV19 and TRBJ2-1): DGGITQSPKYLFRKEGQNVTLSCEQNLNHDAMYWYRQDPGQGLRLIYYSQIVNDFQKGDIAEGYSVSREKKESFPLTVTSAQKNPTAFYLCASSIQGVRYNEQFFGPGTRLTVL.